This T cell receptor (beta chain) emerged from a study of blood T cells in healthy people across ages. Study outcomes and limitations: A strong correlation between TCR beta diversity and naive T cell percentage was seen. Aged donors had fewer naive CD4+ cells and lower diversity than long-lived donors. CMV status of donors was unknown, possibly confounding expanded clonotype changes.

Next came a second PCR, run for about 7 to 12 cycles, which used a sample-barcoded 5' primer along with a J-beta primer mix. TCRdb redid the calling of the 5' RACE reads with MiXCR, one entry per CDR3 protein. The sample holds hundreds of thousands of distinct CDR3 sequences, less than 45% seen once. This clonotype was detected ten times or more. The antigen is unknown. This CDR3 spans 13 amino acids. The V gene's germline CDR1 is SNHLY and CDR2 FYNNEI. The V end was cut by 7 bases, the J end by 2 bases, with 11 bases between. Total RNA extraction produced at least 5 micrograms (per sample) for the study.

The TCR comes from a man older than 75 in good health. The chain joins TRBV2 to TRBJ2-5; tentatively, D is TRBD1 (5 bases). The sequencing input was blood. CDR3 amino acids: CASTGNTQETQYF. CDR3 DNA sequence: TGTGCCAGCACAGGGAATACTCAAGAGACCCAGTACTTC.